What follows is one T cell receptor (beta chain) and its context. These data originate in a study of blood T cell repertoires in COVID-19. Study context: T cells, B-cell-depleted T cells, or PBMCs supplied cDNA or gDNA.

The CDR3 contains 16 residues. Germline V lookup: CDR1 MGHDK, CDR2 SYGVNS. V was pared by 3 bases and J by 0 bases, with 13 bases between. Seattle patients were enrolled while actively infected and followed longitudinally. Per the authors' pipeline: The assay estimated nucleated cells by amplifying reference gene primers. Assay: immunoSEQ multiplex PCR; the TCRdb copy retains only in-frame clones and omits some. D and trimming were read from the DNA, whereas the V and J calls and clone size are those reported in that table. Of about 250,000 clones listed, 86% are singletons. The sequence was obtained from a woman of 80 years or more with COVID-19, enrolled during active disease. The sequenced material came from peripheral blood. V and J are TRBV25-1 and TRBJ2-3; D ambiguous. Written as DNA, the CDR3 is TGTGCCAGCAGTGAGTTGAGGTTGGCTAGCACAGATACGCAGTATTTT. It yields the protein CASSELRLASTDTQYF. The variable domain in full, with the rest retrieved from reference TRBV25-1 and TRBJ2-3, is EADIYQTPRYLVIGTGKKITLECSQTMGHDKMYWYQQDPGMELHLIHYSYGVNSTEKGDLSSESTVSRIRTEHFPLTLESARPSHTSQYLCASSELRLASTDTQYFGPGTRLTVL.